These T cell receptor beta chains were read from a single sample in a study of T cell repertoires in cytomegalovirus infection. TCRdb ran MiXCR on the reads and lists one entry per CDR3 protein. The table includes under 350,000 distinct CDR3 sequences, around 9.1% detected once. Sequencing was carried out using PBMCs. The source of these receptors is a human donor in good health (CMV status not recorded). Some clones in this sample may be carry-over from other donors' samples. Both conserved end residues are part of each CDR3. The D gene is left open where the match is weak. Rows may omit the clone size; those that give it use once, few, many or a size class.

v_call,d_call,j_call,clone_size,cdr3_nt,cdr3_aa
TRBV7-9,TRBD2,TRBJ2-1,NA,TGTGCCAGCAGACCTAAACTAGCGGGGACGGCCTACAATGAGCAGTTCTTC,CASRPKLAGTAYNEQFF
TRBV5-6,NA,TRBJ2-5,few,TGTGCCAGCAGCTTGTATACGGGGAAAGAGACCCAGTACTTC,CASSLYTGKETQYF
TRBV5-1,NA,TRBJ2-1,many,TGCGCCAGCAGCCTGGGCGGGGACTACAATGAGCAGTTCTTC,CASSLGGDYNEQFF
TRBV25-1,NA,TRBJ1-2,many,TGTGCCAGCAGTGAGCCAGGAACCTATGGCTACACCTTC,CASSEPGTYGYTF
TRBV6-2/TRBV6-3,NA,TRBJ1-1,NA,TGTGCCAGCTCCTCCGGAGAAATGAACACTGAAGCTTTCTTT,CASSSGEMNTEAFF
TRBV19,NA,TRBJ2-2,many,TGTGCCAGTAGTCCCGGGACGGCCTTTTTGAGGACCGGGGAGCTGTTTTTT,CASSPGTAFLRTGELFF
TRBV29-1,NA,TRBJ1-2,few,TGCAGCGTCCGAATCGGGGGTGGAGGGCAGGGCTACACCTTC,CSVRIGGGGQGYTF
TRBV20-1,TRBD1,TRBJ2-7,many,TGCAGTGCTGAAGGGACAGGAATTTCCTACGAGCAGTACTTC,CSAEGTGISYEQYF
TRBV7-2,NA,TRBJ1-5,many,TGTGCCAGCAGCCCCGGGAACCGAGTGGGATATAGCAATCAGCCCCAGCATTTT,CASSPGNRVGYSNQPQHF
TRBV6-5,NA,TRBJ1-2,many,TGTGCCAGCAGTTACTCGGGGACATCCTATGGCTACACCTTC,CASSYSGTSYGYTF
TRBV5-1,TRBD2,TRBJ2-5,many,TGCGCCAGCAGCTTGGGAGGAGCGGGGGAGATCCAAGAGACCCAGTACTTC,CASSLGGAGEIQETQYF
TRBV6-2/TRBV6-3,TRBD2,TRBJ2-5,NA,TGTGCCAGCAGTACGGGACTAGCGGGGATGGAGACCCAGTACTTC,CASSTGLAGMETQYF
TRBV6-1,NA,TRBJ2-7,many,TGTGCCAGCAGTGAAGCGTGGGAGCAGTACTTC,CASSEAWEQYF
TRBV10-3,TRBD1,TRBJ2-1,many,TGTGCCATCAGCCCGGGACAGGTGAGCTCCTACAATGAGCAGTTCTTC,CAISPGQVSSYNEQFF
TRBV7-9,NA,TRBJ2-7,many,TGTGCCAGCAGCTCCGGCGCCCGAGCGGAGCAGTACTTC,CASSSGARAEQYF
TRBV7-6,NA,TRBJ1-2,many,TGTGCCAGCAGCTACCGACAGCGCGGGGGATCGGGGAGGCCAGGCTACACCTTC,CASSYRQRGGSGRPGYTF
TRBV9,TRBD2,TRBJ2-1,NA,TGTGCCAGCAGCGTTAGCGGGGCCTTTTACAATGAGCAGTTCTTC,CASSVSGAFYNEQFF
TRBV20-1,TRBD2,TRBJ2-1,many,TGCAGTGCTAGAGATGATCTAGCGGGGGGCATCTCATTAAAGGCGAGACTTGAGCAGTTCTTC,CSARDDLAGGISLKARLEQFF
TRBV19,NA,TRBJ1-4,many,TGTGCCAGTAGGAGGACCCTCCTCGGAGATGAAAAACTGTTTTTT,CASRRTLLGDEKLFF
TRBV20-1,NA,TRBJ1-4,few,TGCAGTGCAGAGGGGACTAATGAAAAACTGTTTTTT,CSAEGTNEKLFF
TRBV29-1,TRBD1,TRBJ1-3,NA,TGCAGCGACAGGGGTGATGGCGCTGGAAACACCATATATTTT,CSDRGDGAGNTIYF
TRBV20-1,NA,TRBJ1-2,few,TGCAGTGCTATAGGGGCGGTAGACTATGGCTACACCTTC,CSAIGAVDYGYTF
TRBV20-1,NA,TRBJ1-3,many,TGCAGTGCTAGAGATCCAGCAGTCTCTGGAAACACCATATATTTT,CSARDPAVSGNTIYF
TRBV20-1,NA,TRBJ1-2,many,TGCAGTGCTAGTCTTCGGTATGGCTACACCTTC,CSASLRYGYTF
TRBV10-3,TRBD1,TRBJ1-5,many,TGTGCCATCAGTGGGGGACAGGGAGGAGGCAATCAGCCCCAGCATTTT,CAISGGQGGGNQPQHF
TRBV6-6,NA,TRBJ2-7,many,TGTGCCAGCAGTTACGATTATAGTCCAGGCGAGCAGTACTTC,CASSYDYSPGEQYF
TRBV5-1,TRBD1,TRBJ2-7,few,TGCGCCAGCAGCTTGGGACAGGGGGTTAGAATCGAGCAGTACTTC,CASSLGQGVRIEQYF
TRBV9,TRBD1,TRBJ2-2,NA,TGTGCCAGCAGCGCCCAGGGACAGGTTAACACCGGGGAGCTGTTTTTT,CASSAQGQVNTGELFF
TRBV7-9,TRBD1,TRBJ1-1,many,TGTGCCAGCAGCTCCGGGACAGGGGGCGTTAACACTGAAGCTTTCTTT,CASSSGTGGVNTEAFF
TRBV12-3/TRBV12-4,NA,TRBJ2-3,many,TGTGCCAGCAGTTTAAGCAGGTTCACAGATACGCAGTATTTT,CASSLSRFTDTQYF
TRBV12-5,NA,TRBJ2-1,many,TGTGCTAGTGGTTCCATGGGGGATAATGAGCAGTTCTTC,CASGSMGDNEQFF
TRBV7-9,TRBD1,TRBJ2-1,many,TGTGCCAGCAGCCCAAGGGACAGGGGTAATGAGCAGTTCTTC,CASSPRDRGNEQFF
TRBV29-1,NA,TRBJ1-1,many,TGCAGCGTTGAACGGAACCAGGGAACGGCTGATGAAGCTTTCTTT,CSVERNQGTADEAFF
TRBV12-3/TRBV12-4,NA,TRBJ2-5,NA,TGTGCCAGCAGTTCCGGGACGGCGAGATATGAGACCCAGTACTTC,CASSSGTARYETQYF
TRBV6-5,NA,TRBJ1-5,many,TGTGCCAGCAGGGTATCGAGCAACAATCAGCCCCAGCATTTT,CASRVSSNNQPQHF
TRBV7-2,NA,TRBJ1-5,many,TGTGCCAGCAGCTTAGAAAGGGTTGGCAATCAGCCCCAGCATTTT,CASSLERVGNQPQHF
TRBV7-3,TRBD1,TRBJ1-1,many,TGTGCCAGCAGCTTGACAGGGCGGGCAGAAGCTTTCTTT,CASSLTGRAEAFF
TRBV27,NA,TRBJ1-1,many,TGTGCCAGCAGTCCCTACGCAGGAGGGAACACTGAAGCTTTCTTT,CASSPYAGGNTEAFF
TRBV29-1,NA,TRBJ2-1,NA,TGCAGCGTTATTACCTTAGGGGGACAGGCAGGGGGGGGGCAGTTCTTC,CSVITLGGQAGGGQFF
TRBV7-2,NA,TRBJ2-1,many,TGTGCCAGCAGCTTAGTAGAAGCCGCCTACAATGAGCAGTTCTTC,CASSLVEAAYNEQFF
TRBV20-1,NA,TRBJ2-7,many,TGCAGTGCTAGAGCCAGGACGGATCCCGGCTACGAGCAGTACTTC,CSARARTDPGYEQYF
TRBV20-1,NA,TRBJ2-5,few,TGCTCCTCGCGGGGCACCCAAGAGACCCAGTACTTC,CSSRGTQETQYF
TRBV28,NA,TRBJ2-2,many,TGTGCCAGCAGACTAGCTGTATTCACCGGGGAGCTGTTTTTT,CASRLAVFTGELFF
TRBV27,NA,TRBJ2-2,many,TGTGCCAGCAGTTTGACAACATGGGGGGAGCTGTTTTTT,CASSLTTWGELFF
TRBV7-9,NA,TRBJ2-7,few,TGTGCCAGCAGCTCGCCCGGGGGCGCAGCCTACGAGCAGTACTTC,CASSSPGGAAYEQYF
TRBV10-1,TRBD1,TRBJ2-1,many,TGCGCCAGCAGCCGAACAGGGGGCAACTACAATGAGCAGTTCTTC,CASSRTGGNYNEQFF
TRBV28,TRBD1,TRBJ1-1,many,TGTGCCAGCAGTATGACAGGGGGGAACACTGAAGCTTTCTTT,CASSMTGGNTEAFF
TRBV5-4,NA,TRBJ2-1,many,TGTGCCAGCAGCCCGGAGGGAAATGAGCAGTTCTTC,CASSPEGNEQFF